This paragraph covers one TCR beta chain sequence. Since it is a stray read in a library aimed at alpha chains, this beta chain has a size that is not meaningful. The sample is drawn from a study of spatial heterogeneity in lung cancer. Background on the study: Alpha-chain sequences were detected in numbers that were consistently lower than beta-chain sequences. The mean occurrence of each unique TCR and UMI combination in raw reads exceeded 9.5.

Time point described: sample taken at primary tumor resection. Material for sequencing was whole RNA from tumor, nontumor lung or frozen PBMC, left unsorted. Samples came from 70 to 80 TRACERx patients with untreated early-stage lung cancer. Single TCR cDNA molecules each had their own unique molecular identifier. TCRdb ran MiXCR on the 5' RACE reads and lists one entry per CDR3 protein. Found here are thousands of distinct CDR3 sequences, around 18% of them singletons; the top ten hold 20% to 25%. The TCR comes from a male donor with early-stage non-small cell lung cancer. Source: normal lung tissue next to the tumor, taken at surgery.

CDR3 coding DNA: TGTGCCAGCAGTGGACAGGGAATAGACTATGGCTACACCTTC. It specifies CASSGQGIDYGYTF. The V call is TRBV2, the J call TRBJ1-2; 7 nucleotides line up with TRBD1. The trim removed 4 bases at V and 3 bases at J, leaving 5 bases unmatched. Germline CDR1 and CDR2: SNHLY and FYNNEI. The CDR3 extends over 14 amino acids. The full variable domain, with the rest looked up from reference TRBV2 and TRBJ1-2, is EPEVTQTPSHQVTQMGQEVILRCVPISNHLYFYWYRQILGQKVEFLVSFYNNEISEKSEIFDDQFSVERPDGSNFTLKIRSTKLEDSAMYFCASSGQGIDYGYTFGSGTRLTVV.